The 15 T cell receptor beta chains reported below all come from one sample, sequenced in a study of tumor-infiltrating lymphocytes in glioblastoma multiforme. Three nested ARM-PCR rounds with V-beta and C-beta primers built TCRB libraries. Via MiXCR, TCRdb re-called the multiplex PCR reads, giving one row per CDR3 protein. The table has about 15,000 distinct CDR3 sequences, around 72% seen once; the top ten hold 30% to 45%. Sequences were obtained from brain tumor tissue. Receptors were obtained from a male donor with glioblastoma.

This clonotype has just one count. Lacking the conserved final phenylalanine or tryptophan, this CDR3 likely reflects a read error. Because the CDR3's place on the DNA is in doubt, the DNA is left out and the CDR3 is given as listed by TCRdb. The gene calls are TRBV28 and TRBJ2-7. Germline-derived CDR1 and CDR2 are MDHEN and SYDVKM. Including both end residues, the CDR3 is 11 amino acids long. The CDR3: CASISAYEQCL.

This sequence joins TRBV19 and TRBJ1-2; a possible D gene is TRBD1 (6 bases). V gave up 9 bases and J gave up 5 bases, with 19 bases separating them. Germline V lookup: CDR1 LNHDA, CDR2 SQIVND (reference sequence). The CDR3 contains 14 residues. CDR3 in DNA: TGTGCCAGCCATCAGGGGCCGGGGACTTATGGCTACACCTTC. It specifies CASHQGPGTYGYTF.

As regards this clonotype: One end of the junction fails to match germline, which may point to a read error. The genes are TRBV10-3 and TRBJ2-7; 10 bases line up with TRBD1. The germline V gene encodes CDR1 ENHRY and CDR2 SYGVKD. The CDR3 has 12 residues. This CDR3 is CAISESGQGQHF. CDR3 nucleotide sequence: TGTGCTATCAGTGAGTCGGGACAGGGGCAGCACTTC.

V usage is TRBV5-6 and J usage is TRBJ2-7; D possibly corresponds to TRBD2 (5 bases). This CDR3 contains 14 residues. In germline, CDR1 is SGHDT, CDR2 YYEEEE. The V gene lost 4 bases and the J gene lost 0 bases, with 11 bases spanning the gap. In DNA, the CDR3 is TGTGCCAGCAGCCTGACGGGGTTCTCCTACGAGCAGTACTTC. Its translation: CASSLTGFSYEQYF.

For this clonotype: Sequence at one end of the junction differs from germline and may be a read error. The rearrangement uses TRBV29-1 and TRBJ1-6, with D possibly matching TRBD1 (6 bases). CDR3 length: 13 amino acids. Germline CDR1 SQVTM, CDR2 ANQGSEA. DNA of the CDR3: TGCACCGTTGCCAGGGGCAGAGAATCACCCCTCCATTTT. It is translated as CTVARGRESPLHF.

As concerns this clonotype: One junction end does not reproduce the germline sequence, and a read error may be involved. The chain joins TRBV20-1 to TRBJ1-2, with D perhaps matching TRBD1 (5 bases). The CDR3 is made up of 14 amino acids. Germline assignment: CDR1 DFQATT and CDR2 SNEGSKA (reference sequence). CDR3 in DNA: TGCAGTGCTAGGAGGGACTGCGTTAACAATGGCTACACCTTC. It specifies CSARRDCVNNGYTF.

This clonotype was detected only a few times. The gene calls are TRBV11-2 and TRBJ2-1; D not certain. The CDR3 spans 17 residues. Germline CDR1 and CDR2: SGHAT and FQNNGV. Trimming removed 1 base at V and 2 bases at J, with 15 bases between. The CDR3 region has the DNA TGTGCCAGCAGCTTAGGCCGGACCAACCCCACCTACAATGAGCAGTTCTTC. This codes for CASSLGRTNPTYNEQFF.

This clonotype was found a few times. The J gene is TRBJ2-5, the V gene TRBV11-2; D may be TRBD2 (5 bases). V was clipped by 5 bases and J by 1 base, with 11 bases between them. Germline lookup yields CDR1 SGHAT and CDR2 FQNNGV. The CDR3 totals 14 residues. The CDR3 here is CASSPTITQETQYF. In DNA, the CDR3 is TGTGCCAGCAGCCCGACTATTACCCAAGAGACCCAGTACTTC.

This clonotype came up many times. The rearrangement uses TRBV4-1 and TRBJ2-7, with TRBD2 as a possible D gene (6 bases). CDR1 MGHRA and CDR2 YSYEKL come from the germline V gene. CDR3 length: 14 amino acids. Trimming took off 1 base at V and 6 bases at J, with 13 bases between the two ends. CDR3 loop: CASSQGAGRLEQYF. CDR3 bases: TGCGCCAGCAGCCAAGGGGCGGGAAGGCTCGAGCAGTACTTC.

As concerns this clonotype: One end of the junction is discordant with germline, which a read error may explain. The genes are TRBV29-1 and TRBJ2-3; D perhaps matches TRBD2 (6 bases). Germline V gene data show CDR1 as SQVTM and CDR2 as ANQGSEA. The CDR3 covers 13 residues. The CDR3 spells CSVEAGTGDTPYF. CDR3 DNA sequence: TGCAGCGTTGAAGCCGGGACTGGAGATACGCCGTATTTT.

This clonotype was counted a few times. J is TRBJ2-7 and V is TRBV11-3, with 9 bases lining up with TRBD1. Trimming removed 5 bases from V and 3 bases from J; junction bases left unmatched: 8. Germline V lookup: CDR1 SGHNT, CDR2 YENEEA. The CDR3 sequence is 15 residues long. CDR3 coding DNA: TGTGCCAGCAGCCCGCGGGGACAGGGATACTACGAGCAGTACTTC. Translation: CASSPRGQGYYEQYF.

Of note for this clonotype: A much larger clone is a single base away; this may be a read error. The chain links TRBV27 to TRBJ1-5; D is unresolved. The CDR3 is made up of 13 amino acids. Germline CDR1 reads MNHEY; CDR2 reads SMNVEV (reference sequence). The V gene lost 6 bases and the J gene lost 7 bases, with 13 bases spanning the gap. The CDR3 region has the DNA TGTGCCAGCAGCCCAGGCTGGAGACAGCCCCAGCATTTT. Its protein is CASSPGWRQPQHF.

The chain links TRBV20-1 to TRBJ2-3; D not resolved. The V gene's germline CDR1 is DFQATT and CDR2 SNEGSKA (reference sequence). V lost 6 bases, J lost 9 bases, and 7 bases lay in between. There are 9 residues in the CDR3. The CDR3 DNA sequence: TGCAGTGCGGGGAAAACGCAGTATTTT. Residues: CSAGKTQYF.

CDR3 loop: CARSLELGASPLHF. CDR3 coding DNA: TGTGCACGCAGCTTAGAATTGGGGGCTTCACCCCTCCACTTT. This chain joins TRBV11-2 and TRBJ1-6, with D perhaps TRBD1 (6 bases). The V gene's germline CDR1 is SGHAT and CDR2 FQNNGV. The CDR3 runs 14 residues.

The chain is built from TRBV11-3 and TRBJ2-7; 7 bases fit TRBD2. In germline, CDR1 is SGHNT, CDR2 YENEEA. The CDR3 contains 15 residues. With 5 bases clipped from V and 7 bases from J, the junction kept 14 bases outside the gene matches. The chain's CDR3 is CASSVGGTGGFEQYF. The CDR3 nucleotides are TGTGCCAGCAGCGTAGGAGGAACGGGAGGATTTGAGCAGTACTTC.